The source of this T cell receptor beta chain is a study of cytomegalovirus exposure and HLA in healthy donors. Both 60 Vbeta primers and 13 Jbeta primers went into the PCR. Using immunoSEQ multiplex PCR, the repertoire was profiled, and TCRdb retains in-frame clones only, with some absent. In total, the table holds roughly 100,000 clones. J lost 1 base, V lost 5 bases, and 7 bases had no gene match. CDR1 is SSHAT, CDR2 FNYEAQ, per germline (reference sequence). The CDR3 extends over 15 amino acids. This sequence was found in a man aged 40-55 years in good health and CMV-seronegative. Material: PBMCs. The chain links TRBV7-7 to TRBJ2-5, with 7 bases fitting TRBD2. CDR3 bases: TGTGCCAGCAGCCTAGGGGCTAGCGGCCAAGAGACCCAGTACTTC. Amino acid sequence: CASSLGASGQETQYF.